The 23 T cell receptor beta chains below were found in one sample sequenced in a study of CD8 T cells in ankylosing spondylitis. TCRdb redid the calling of the 5' RACE reads with MiXCR, one entry per CDR3 protein. The sample consists of some 150,000 distinct CDR3 sequences, roughly 11% of them appearing once. The sequenced sample consisted of blood, either unsorted or a sorted T cell fraction (not recorded which). The receptors were gathered from a female donor with ankylosing spondylitis or in good health (not recorded which).

This clonotype occurred many times. V usage is TRBV14 and J usage is TRBJ2-7; tentatively, D is TRBD1 (6 bases). Germline CDR1 and CDR2: SGHDN and FVKESK. The V and J ends lost 4 bases and 4 bases respectively, with 11 bases between them. The CDR3 is 13 amino acids. CDR3 sequence reads: CASSLLQGYEQYF. The CDR3 DNA follows: TGTGCCAGCAGCCTCTTACAGGGATACGAGCAGTACTTC.

This clonotype was counted many times. CDR3 nucleotide sequence: TGCAGTGTTAAGGACGGGGATGAGCAGTTCTTC. Translated, it gives CSVKDGDEQFF. The J gene is TRBJ2-1, the V gene TRBV20-1; perhaps TRBD2 as D (5 bases). V gave up 7 bases and J gave up 8 bases, with 12 bases separating them. The germline V gene has CDR1 DFQATT and CDR2 SNEGSKA (reference sequence). The CDR3 is 11 residues long.

The sample holds many counts of this clonotype. The genes are TRBV7-9 and TRBJ1-1; D is ambiguous. Trimming left V 5 bases short and J 2 bases short, with 15 bases between. The germline V gene has CDR1 SEHNR and CDR2 FQNEAQ (reference sequence). This CDR3 spans 15 amino acids. As DNA, the CDR3 is TGTGCCAGCAGCCCCCGGGGTTACATAAACACTGAAGCTTTCTTT. The encoded protein is CASSPRGYINTEAFF.

This clonotype was observed many times. The chain carries TRBV28 and TRBJ1-4; 7 bases line up with TRBD1. The CDR3 contains 14 residues. Germline trimming cut 6 bases from V and 8 bases from J; bases unmatched to any gene: 9. CDR1 is MDHEN and CDR2 is SYDVKM in the germline V gene. The CDR3 DNA reads as TGTGCCAGCAGCCGAGGACAGGCCAGGGAAAAACTGTTTTTT. The encoded protein is CASSRGQAREKLFF. The full variable domain, in which reference TRBV28 and TRBJ1-4 provide the parts outside the CDR3, is DVKVTQSSRYLVKRTGEKVFLECVQDMDHENMFWYRQDPGLGLRLIYFSYDVKMKEKGDIPEGYSVSREKKERFSLILESASTNQTSMYLCASSRGQAREKLFFGSGTQLSVL.

This clonotype was recorded many times. This rearrangement joins TRBV7-8 to TRBJ2-7; no reliable D call. Germline V gives CDR1 SGHVS, CDR2 FQNEAQ. Between the trimmed V and J ends, which lost 5 bases and 4 bases, there was a span of 9 bases. The CDR3 has 12 residues. CDR3 protein: CASSLGYYEQYF. The CDR3 nucleotides are TGTGCCAGCAGCCTCGGATATTACGAGCAGTACTTC.

Ten or more counts support this clonotype. The genes are TRBV12-3 or TRBV12-4 and TRBJ1-5; no clear D. V lost 1 base and J 1 base, leaving 8 bases between the germline ends. The CDR3 covers 15 residues. The CDR3 DNA reads TGTGCCAGCAGTTTAGGCGATACGAGCAATCAGCCCCAGCATTTT. The encoded protein is CASSLGDTSNQPQHF.

This chain connects TRBV13 to TRBJ2-7; 9 bases are a match to TRBD1. The CDR3 contains 15 residues. Germline CDR1 PRHDT, CDR2 FYEKMQ (reference sequence). V trimming: 5 bases; J trimming: 2 bases; junction bases outside the gene matches: 7. Here the CDR3 reads CASSPGQGSPYEQYF. The DNA of the CDR3 is TGTGCCAGCAGCCCCGGACAGGGGAGCCCCTACGAGCAGTACTTC.

This clonotype was detected many times. This chain links TRBV7-9 with TRBJ2-1, with D hard to call. Germline V lookup: CDR1 SEHNR, CDR2 FQNEAQ (reference sequence). The V end lost 4 bases, the J end lost 2 bases, and 6 bases lay between the germline ends. The CDR3 has 13 amino acids. The CDR3 bases are TGTGCCAGCAGCTATTCCGCCTACAATGAGCAGTTCTTC. As protein: CASSYSAYNEQFF.

At least ten counts were recorded for this clonotype. The V and J genes are TRBV24-1 and TRBJ1-4; D perhaps matches TRBD1 (5 bases). Germline V lookup: CDR1 KGHDR, CDR2 SFDVKD. V was shortened by 4 bases and J by 7 bases, with 9 bases between the two germline ends. The CDR3 runs to 13 residues. This CDR3 reads CATSDQGGEKLFF. The CDR3 DNA is TGTGCCACCAGTGACCAGGGTGGTGAAAAACTGTTTTTT.

This clonotype was seen at least ten times. In DNA, the CDR3 is TGTGCCAGCAGCTTAGAGGTGAACACTGAAGCTTTCTTT. This encodes CASSLEVNTEAFF. The rearrangement links TRBV11-2 to TRBJ1-1; D not resolved. This CDR3 comprises 13 residues. From germline, CDR1 is SGHAT and CDR2 FQNNGV. Trimming removed 0 bases from V and 0 bases from J, with 2 bases in between.

At least ten counts were recorded for this clonotype. This chain connects TRBV3-1 to TRBJ2-1; 16 nucleotides align to TRBD2. Germline values: CDR1 LGHDT, CDR2 YNNKEL (reference sequence). V shed 1 base, J shed 9 bases, and the junction held 6 bases outside the gene matches. This CDR3 is 17 amino acids long. CDR3 region: CASSQATGTSGRVEQFF. The CDR3, as DNA: TGTGCCAGCAGCCAAGCCACCGGGACTAGCGGGAGGGTTGAGCAGTTCTTC.

This clonotype was seen a single time. The V and J genes are TRBV5-1 and TRBJ1-1, with D perhaps TRBD1 (5 bases). Trimming stripped 1 base from V and 3 bases from J, with 13 bases between. Germline CDR1 reads SGHRS; CDR2 reads YFSETQ. This CDR3 region has 15 residues. The CDR3 here is CASSLFRGGDTEAFF. The CDR3 bases are TGCGCCAGCAGCTTGTTTCGGGGGGGGGACACTGAAGCTTTCTTT.

This chain uses TRBV12-3 or TRBV12-4 with TRBJ1-6, with 8 bases aligning to TRBD1. This CDR3 region has 18 residues. For the CDR3, the DNA is TGTACCTGCAGTTTTGACAGGGGATTGAGCTCCTATAATTCACCCCTCCACTTT. Translation gives CTCSFDRGLSSYNSPLHF.

This clonotype was observed a handful of times. V usage is TRBV28 and J usage is TRBJ1-5; TRBD1 is a possible D gene (5 bases). The CDR3 consists of 15 residues. Germline loops: CDR1 MDHEN, CDR2 SYDVKM. V was cut by 7 bases and J by 4 bases, with 17 bases left in between. The CDR3 DNA reads TGTGCCAGCACTCCAGGGCCGTTGGGGAATCAGCCCCAGCATTTT. Translation gives CASTPGPLGNQPQHF.

This clonotype was observed many times. The chain is built from TRBV12-3 or TRBV12-4 and TRBJ1-5; D is undetermined. V gave up 5 bases and J gave up 5 bases, with 13 bases separating them. This CDR3 region has 14 residues. The CDR3 sequence: CASSTRAGHQPQHF. Here the CDR3 DNA reads TGTGCCAGCAGTACGAGGGCCGGCCATCAGCCCCAGCATTTT.

A remark on this clonotype: At one end the junction does not follow the germline gene, possibly because of a read error. V usage is TRBV20-1 and J usage is TRBJ2-3; D is possibly TRBD2 (6 bases). Per germline, CDR1 DFQATT and CDR2 SNEGSKA (reference sequence). The CDR3 is made up of 16 amino acids. The CDR3 loop reads CCARGGDPRGTDTQYF. The CDR3 DNA reads TGCTGTGCTAGAGGCGGGGATCCGAGGGGCACAGATACGCAGTATTTT.

This clonotype was seen repeatedly, ten times or more. V gene TRBV12-3 or TRBV12-4 combines with J gene TRBJ2-2, with a possible D match to TRBD1 (5 bases). The V and J ends lost 1 base and 7 bases respectively, with 19 bases between them. This CDR3 has 17 residues. The CDR3 DNA reads as TGTGCCAGCAGTTTAGTATTCCCAGGGAAAAGTAGCGGGGAGCTGTTTTTT. It codes for CASSLVFPGKSSGELFF.

This clonotype occurred many times. The chain uses TRBV5-1 and TRBJ2-3; weak D call: TRBD2 (5 bases). This CDR3 comprises 15 residues. Germline assignment: CDR1 SGHRS and CDR2 YFSETQ. V lost 0 bases, J lost 6 bases, and 14 bases lay in between. CDR3 nucleotide sequence: TGCGCCAGCAGCTTGGTTGGGGATAGAGGGGATACGCAGTATTTT. It specifies CASSLVGDRGDTQYF.

In this sample, this clonotype turned up many times. The rearrangement links TRBV7-2 to TRBJ2-1; either TRBD1 or TRBD2 may fit D (5 bases each). CDR1 SGHTA and CDR2 FQGNSA come from the germline V gene. The CDR3 is 13 residues long. V was pared by 1 base and J by 5 bases, with 6 bases between. CDR3 residues: CASSLEGHNEQFF. The DNA for the CDR3 is TGTGCCAGCAGCTTAGAGGGACACAATGAGCAGTTCTTC.

Details on this clonotype: A clone one base away is much larger, so this may be a read error. V is TRBV20-1 and J is TRBJ2-3; the match to TRBD2 covers 7 bases. The CDR3 extends over 15 amino acids. The germline CDR1 and CDR2 sequences are DFQATT and SNEGSKA (reference sequence). The trim removed 0 bases at V and 4 bases at J, leaving 7 bases unmatched. DNA for the CDR3: TGCAGTGCTAGAGATCGACTAGCCGGCTCAGATACGCAGTATTTT. This gives the protein CSARDRLAGSDTQYF.

This clonotype was observed a handful of times. The rearrangement joins TRBV23-1 to TRBJ1-1, with a weak D call TRBD1 (5 bases). TRBV23-1 is an ORF for which the function is uncertain. Between the trimmed V and J ends, which lost 7 bases and 6 bases, there was a span of 18 bases. This CDR3 is built from 14 residues. Written as DNA, the CDR3 is TGCGCCAGCAACGGCGGCGGGGGAATAGCTGAAGCTTTCTTT. Its translation: CASNGGGGIAEAFF.

This clonotype was counted many times. V usage is TRBV15 and J usage is TRBJ2-1; D is unclear. The CDR3 loop spans 13 amino acids. In germline, CDR1 is LNHNV, CDR2 YYDKDF (reference sequence). The V end lost 5 bases, the J end lost 2 bases, and 7 bases lay between the germline ends. The DNA of the CDR3 is TGTGCCACCAGCTCTCTCCCCTACAATGAGCAGTTCTTC. Its protein is CATSSLPYNEQFF.

The chain couples TRBV27 to TRBJ2-7; 14 bases line up with TRBD2. With 4 bases clipped from V and 9 bases from J, the junction kept 20 bases outside the gene matches. Germline CDR1 is MNHEY and CDR2 is SMNVEV (reference sequence). The CDR3 is 19 amino acids. This chain's CDR3 is CASSSIYTGTSGRNGGQYF. The CDR3 region has the DNA TGTGCCAGCAGTTCAATCTATACGGGGACTAGCGGGAGAAATGGCGGGCAGTACTTC.